The 29 T cell receptor beta chains below come from one sample, sequenced in a study of blood T cell repertoires in COVID-19. The protocol was immunoSEQ multiplex PCR, while the TCRdb copy is restricted to in-frame clones and leaves out a portion. The sample comprises approximately 83,000 clones, approximately 91% of which are singletons, and about 7% rests with the top ten. Sequencing input: peripheral blood. These receptors all stem from a man in his 70s with acute or convalescent COVID-19.

V gene TRBV28 combines with J gene TRBJ1-2; 7 bases map to TRBD1. CDR3 length: 13 residues. Germline V lookup: CDR1 MDHEN, CDR2 SYDVKM. With 10 bases clipped from V and 4 bases from J, the junction kept 9 bases outside the gene matches. The CDR3, as DNA: TGTGCCACTATTACCGGGACAGTCTATGGCTACACCTTC. Translation gives CATITGTVYGYTF.

The rearrangement links TRBV28 to TRBJ1-5, with 10 positions matching TRBD1. The CDR3 loop spans 16 amino acids. CDR1 is MDHEN, CDR2 SYDVKM, per germline. Trimming cost V 6 bases and J 4 bases; bases outside gene matches: 9. The CDR3 DNA is TGTGCCAGCAGCTCCCTTCTGGACAGGGGGAATCAGCCCCAGCATTTT. Amino acid sequence: CASSSLLDRGNQPQHF.

This clone was counted at least ten times. The J gene is TRBJ1-6, the V gene TRBV7-9; tentative D call: TRBD1 (5 bases). With 6 bases removed from V and 6 bases from J, the gap between germline ends came to 15 bases. Germline CDR1 and CDR2: SEHNR and FQNEAQ (reference sequence). The CDR3 sequence is 15 residues long. The CDR3 bases are TGTGCCAGCAGGGGATTCCAGGGAACTAATTCACCCCTCCACTTT. It is translated as CASRGFQGTNSPLHF.

The gene calls are TRBV19 and TRBJ2-3; 9 positions match TRBD1. V shed 0 bases and J 6 bases; nucleotides not matched to a gene: 10. The CDR3 has 17 residues. Germline V lookup: CDR1 LNHDA, CDR2 SQIVND (reference sequence). CDR3 sequence: CASSIDGPTGGSDTQYF. The CDR3, as DNA: TGTGCCAGTAGTATAGACGGCCCGACAGGGGGAAGCGATACGCAGTATTTT.

This rearrangement joins TRBV19 to TRBJ1-4; 12 bases fit TRBD1. The CDR3 has 15 amino acids. V lost 4 bases to trimming and J lost 7 bases; unmatched junction nucleotides: 4. Germline loops: CDR1 LNHDA, CDR2 SQIVND (reference sequence). The CDR3 coding sequence is TGTGCCAGTAGTAAGGGACAGGGGGCGCGTGAAAAACTGTTTTTT. Protein product: CASSKGQGAREKLFF.

V is TRBV6-5 and J is TRBJ2-7, with D possibly TRBD1 on 6 matching bases. Trimming cost V 4 bases and J 4 bases, with 8 bases left between them. The CDR3 loop spans 12 amino acids. Germline V gene lookup returns CDR1 MNHEY and CDR2 SVGAGI. The CDR3 DNA reads TGTGCCAGCAGTTTACAGGGTTACGAGCAGTACTTC. Translated: CASSLQGYEQYF.

The V gene is TRBV7-2, the J gene TRBJ2-2; TRBD1 agrees at 9 bases. The CDR3 runs to 19 residues. CDR1 is SGHTA and CDR2 is FQGNSA in the germline V gene. J lost 3 bases, V lost 6 bases, and 17 bases had no gene match. CDR3 coding DNA: TGTGCCAGCAGAGGAGGCGGGACAGGGAACCCCCGACACACCGGGGAGCTGTTTTTT. Translating it yields CASRGGGTGNPRHTGELFF.

The chain combines TRBV6-2 or TRBV6-3 with TRBJ1-1, with D tentatively TRBD1 (5 bases). The CDR3 spans 13 residues. Trimming shortened V by 2 bases and J by 9 bases, and 13 bases separated the two germline ends. Per the germline V gene, CDR1 is MNHEY and CDR2 is SVGEGT. DNA of the CDR3: TGTGCCAGCAGTTACATCCAGGGTAAGCAAGCTTTCTTT. Its translation: CASSYIQGKQAFF.

V is TRBV3-1 (or the pseudogene TRBV3-2) and J is TRBJ1-2; TRBD1 might be the D (5 bases). The CDR3 runs to 14 residues. The V end was cut by 4 bases, the J end by 0 bases, with 9 bases between. CDR1 LGHDT and CDR2 YNNKEL come from the germline V gene (reference sequence). This CDR3 is CASSPKTANYGYTF. The CDR3 DNA sequence: TGTGCCAGCAGCCCGAAGACAGCTAACTATGGCTACACCTTC.

The CDR3 here is CASSVGQGHQPQHF. In DNA, the CDR3 is TGTGCCAGCAGCGTGGGACAGGGCCATCAGCCCCAGCATTTT. This sequence joins TRBV5-6 and TRBJ1-5, with 9 bases identical to TRBD1. The CDR3 totals 14 residues. V dropped 4 bases and J dropped 5; count of bases not matched to a gene: 4. The germline CDR1 and CDR2 sequences are SGHDT and YYEEEE.

V and J are TRBV3-1 (or the pseudogene TRBV3-2) and TRBJ2-3; D perhaps matches TRBD1 (5 bases). The CDR3 contains 17 residues. CDR1 and CDR2 from the germline V gene are LGHDT and YNNKEL (reference sequence). V gave up 3 bases and J gave up 2 bases, with 18 bases separating them. The CDR3 reads CASSHVSPQDPTDTQYF. Written as DNA, the CDR3 is TGTGCCAGCAGCCACGTTTCCCCACAGGATCCCACAGATACGCAGTATTTT.

The chain couples TRBV19 to TRBJ1-1; no firm D call. Germline values: CDR1 LNHDA, CDR2 SQIVND (reference sequence). The CDR3 is made up of 13 amino acids. V shed 2 bases and J shed 6 bases, with 10 bases lying between them. The CDR3 nucleotides are TGTGCCAGTAGTATAAAGGGCGGGTCTGAAGCTTTCTTT. This encodes CASSIKGGSEAFF.

This clone was detected once. The rearrangement uses TRBV2 and TRBJ1-4; 9 bases are a match to TRBD1. The CDR3 is 17 amino acids. Unmatched junction bases numbered 15, after V lost 6 bases and J lost 7 bases. The germline gives CDR1 SNHLY, CDR2 FYNNEI. CDR3 residues: CASSDLTGTGLIEKLFF. The CDR3 coding sequence is TGTGCCAGCAGCGACCTCACCGGGACAGGGCTAATTGAAAAACTGTTTTTT.

V and J are TRBV28 and TRBJ2-3, with TRBD2 identical over 9 bases. CDR1 MDHEN and CDR2 SYDVKM come from the germline V gene. The CDR3 extends over 16 amino acids. The V gene end was trimmed by 6 bases and the J gene end by 1 base; junction bases not matched to a gene: 8. The CDR3 DNA follows: TGTGCCAGCAGCCTGTGGCGGACTAGCGGCACAGATACGCAGTATTTT. It codes for CASSLWRTSGTDTQYF.

The chain combines TRBV19 with TRBJ1-1; TRBD1 matches at 9 bases. The CDR3 totals 10 residues. Losses at the gene ends were 5 bases for V and 11 bases for J; bases not matched to a gene: 0. Looked up from germline, CDR1 is LNHDA and CDR2 is SQIVND (reference sequence). The CDR3 DNA follows: TGTGCCAGTAGTGGGACAGGGGCTTTCTTT. Translating it yields CASSGTGAFF.

This chain connects TRBV11-2 to TRBJ2-7; possibly TRBD1 for D (5 bases). The CDR3 length is 11 residues. V was cut by 5 bases and J by 12 bases, with 14 bases left in between. The germline V gene encodes CDR1 SGHAT and CDR2 FQNNGV. The CDR3 DNA reads as TGTGCCAGCAGCGTTCAGGGTAACCTGTACTTC. Translated, it gives CASSVQGNLYF.

The chain is built from TRBV9 and TRBJ2-3; 9 nucleotides align to TRBD1. CDR1 is SGDLS, CDR2 YYNGEE, per germline. V shed 3 bases and J 4 bases; nucleotides not matched to a gene: 9. The CDR3 loop spans 16 amino acids. The CDR3 bases are TGTGCCAGCAGCGGTGGGACAGGGTTTTGGGCAGATACGCAGTATTTT. It encodes CASSGGTGFWADTQYF. Based on the CDR3 plus reference TRBV9 and TRBJ2-3, the full variable domain is DSGVTQTPKHLITATGQRVTLRCSPRSGDLSVYWYQQSLDQGLQFLIQYYNGEERAKGNILERFSAQQFPDLHSELNLSSLELGDSALYFCASSGGTGFWADTQYFGPGTRLTVL.

This rearrangement joins TRBV3-1 (or the pseudogene TRBV3-2) to TRBJ2-1, with D unclear. Germline V gene data show CDR1 as LGHDT and CDR2 as YNNKEL (reference sequence). V was clipped by 4 bases and J by 9 bases, with 10 bases between them. This CDR3 has 12 residues. CDR3 in DNA: TGTGCCAGCAGCCTGTTCCTGAGTGAGCAGTTCTTC. This encodes CASSLFLSEQFF.

The gene calls are TRBV3-1 (or the pseudogene TRBV3-2) and TRBJ2-3, with 9 positions matching TRBD2. This CDR3 comprises 16 residues. After removal of 1 base from V and 0 bases from J, the junction contained 2 bases not matched to a gene. Germline-derived CDR1 and CDR2 are LGHDT and YNNKEL (reference sequence). DNA of the CDR3: TGTGCCAGCAGCCAAGTTAGCGGGAGTAGCACAGATACGCAGTATTTT. Amino acid sequence: CASSQVSGSSTDTQYF.

The V call is TRBV27, the J call TRBJ2-7; 7 bases map to TRBD2. Germline CDR1 and CDR2: MNHEY and SMNVEV (reference sequence). CDR3 length: 15 amino acids. V lost 6 bases to trimming and J lost 0 bases; unmatched junction nucleotides: 8. The CDR3 region is CASRNLAVSSYEQYF. Here the CDR3 DNA reads TGTGCCAGCAGAAATCTAGCGGTTAGCTCCTACGAGCAGTACTTC.

The chain recombines TRBV4-3 with TRBJ2-4; the match to TRBD1 covers 9 bases. Germline values: CDR1 LGHNA, CDR2 YSLEER. The CDR3 extends over 20 amino acids. The trim removed 1 base at V and 0 bases at J, leaving 13 bases unmatched. Written as DNA, the CDR3 is TGCGCCAGCAGCCAAGGATCACCCGGGACAGGGCAGGAAGCCAAAAACATTCAGTACTTC. Amino acids: CASSQGSPGTGQEAKNIQYF.

CDR3: CAFDTDSGNTIYF. The CDR3 region has the DNA TGTGCCTTTGACACAGACTCTGGAAACACCATATATTTT. This rearrangement joins TRBV30 to TRBJ1-3, with D unclear. Germline assignment: CDR1 GTSNPN and CDR2 SVGIG (reference sequence). Trimming took 7 bases from V and 0 from J, leaving 10 bases between them. This CDR3 is built from 13 residues.

The chain combines TRBV7-2 with TRBJ2-1, with 9 bases fitting TRBD2. This CDR3 is 15 amino acids long. V was pared by 0 bases and J by 8 bases, with 5 bases of the junction left unmatched. Germline V gene lookup returns CDR1 SGHTA and CDR2 FQGNSA. CDR3 in DNA: TGTGCCAGCAGCTTAGCGGGTAGCGGGAGCTATGAGCAGTTCTTC. Its translation is CASSLAGSGSYEQFF.

The sample holds a few counts of this clone. J is TRBJ2-7 and V is TRBV19; maybe TRBD2 (6 bases). The V end lost 4 bases, the J end lost 0 bases, and 16 bases lay between the germline ends. Per the germline V gene, CDR1 is LNHDA and CDR2 is SQIVND (reference sequence). The CDR3 length is 16 residues. CDR3 bases: TGTGCCAGTAGTACTCCCCCCTGGCGGGACTCCTACGAGCAGTACTTC. Translated: CASSTPPWRDSYEQYF.

The chain uses TRBV7-2 and TRBJ2-7; D ambiguous. CDR1 is SGHTA, CDR2 FQGNSA, per germline. The length of the CDR3 is 11 residues. The V gene lost 5 bases and the J gene lost 4 bases, with 6 bases spanning the gap. CDR3 nucleotide sequence: TGTGCCAGCAGCAACGGGTACGAGCAGTACTTC. Its protein product is CASSNGYEQYF.

V gene TRBV10-3 combines with J gene TRBJ2-1; 7 bases are shared with TRBD1. The trim removed 6 bases at V and 3 bases at J, leaving 5 bases unmatched. Germline values: CDR1 ENHRY, CDR2 SYGVKD. The CDR3 contains 14 residues. This CDR3 reads CAIRGRGNYNEQFF. As DNA, the CDR3 is TGTGCCATCAGGGGCAGGGGGAACTACAATGAGCAGTTCTTC.

The rearrangement uses TRBV30 and TRBJ2-1, with 7 bases lining up with TRBD2. V was clipped by 2 bases and J by 12 bases; unmatched bases: 10. Germline-derived CDR1 and CDR2 are GTSNPN and SVGIG (reference sequence). This CDR3 region has 13 residues. The CDR3 nucleotides are TGTGCCTGGAGTATAAGCGGGACTCAAGGGCAGTTCTTC. Translated: CAWSISGTQGQFF. The variable domain in full, with the rest retrieved from reference TRBV30 and TRBJ2-1, is SQTIHQWPATLVQPVGSPLSLECTVEGTSNPNLYWYRQAAGRGLQLLFYSVGIGQISSEVPQNLSASRPQDRQFILSSKKLLLSDSGFYLCAWSISGTQGQFFGPGTRLTVL.

The rearrangement joins TRBV6-5 to TRBJ2-1; TRBD2 aligns across 9 bases. There are 14 residues in the CDR3. Losses at the gene ends were 3 bases for V and 10 bases for J; bases not matched to a gene: 7. Germline loops: CDR1 MNHEY, CDR2 SVGAGI. CDR3 protein: CASSYGAAGGEQFF. Written as DNA, the CDR3 is TGTGCCAGCAGTTATGGCGCAGCGGGAGGAGAGCAGTTCTTC.

J is TRBJ2-7 and V is TRBV4-3, with D possibly being TRBD1 (6 bases). The germline V and J ends were trimmed by 7 bases and 1 base, with 17 bases remaining between them. Germline V gives CDR1 LGHNA, CDR2 YSLEER. The CDR3 sequence is 15 residues long. The CDR3 protein is CASTSLSRGSYEQYF. DNA for the CDR3: TGCGCCAGCACCAGCCTCTCCAGGGGATCCTACGAGCAGTACTTC.